This TCR beta chain appears in the sequencing data of a study of blood T cell repertoires in COVID-19. Study details: T cells, B-cell-depleted T cells, or PBMCs provided the cDNA or gDNA that served as material.

Authors' data handling: How many nucleated cells were present was estimated from reference gene primer amplification. Clones were sequenced by immunoSEQ multiplex PCR, and TCRdb holds only the in-frame ones, with some missing. The DNA was the basis for D and trimming; V, J and clone size are from that table. The sample lists under 350,000 clones; around 85% were seen once. In germline, CDR1 is SGDLS, CDR2 YYNGEE. This CDR3 spans 16 amino acids. Trimming removed 0 bases from V and 5 bases from J; junction bases left unmatched: 5. Membership in each cohort depended on participant-reported clinical history.

This clonotype originated in a woman aged 40-49 years with acute COVID-19. Specimen: PBMCs or T cells enriched from blood (not recorded which). The genes are TRBV9 and TRBJ2-1; TRBD1 matches at 10 bases. The CDR3 coding sequence is TGTGCCAGCAGCGTAGGACAGGGGGCGAGAAACAATGAGCAGTTCTTC. It is translated as CASSVGQGARNNEQFF.